One and the same sample provided the 20 T cell receptor beta chains below, sequenced in a study of blood T cell repertoires in COVID-19 (TCRdb year 2020). Library construction relied on the immunoSEQ multiplex PCR assay. Not all clones reach the TCRdb copy of this immuneACCESS table, which keeps in-frame sequences only. Checked studies attribute under half of the gap to unresolved V genes and leave the rest unexplained. The sample table lists about 160,000 clones, roughly 89% of them with a count of one. The top ten hold 10% of the sample. Material: peripheral blood. These receptors were taken from a woman in her 70s with COVID-19, enrolled during active disease.

The genes are TRBV28 and TRBJ1-6; D might be TRBD1 (5 bases). Trimming took off 2 bases at V and 7 bases at J, with 12 bases between the two ends. This CDR3 is 15 amino acids long. Looked up from germline, CDR1 is MDHEN and CDR2 is SYDVKM. CDR3 DNA: TGTGCCAGCAGTTTAATCCCAGGGCCAAATTCACCCCTCCACTTT. It codes for CASSLIPGPNSPLHF. The entire variable domain, with the rest obtained from reference TRBV28 and TRBJ1-6, is as follows: DVKVTQSSRYLVKRTGEKVFLECVQDMDHENMFWYRQDPGLGLRLIYFSYDVKMKEKGDIPEGYSVSREKKERFSLILESASTNQTSMYLCASSLIPGPNSPLHFGNGTRLTVT.

The chain recombines TRBV5-1 with TRBJ2-5; 9 bases are a match to TRBD2. The length of the CDR3 is 15 residues. With 2 bases clipped from V and 1 base from J, the junction kept 3 bases outside the gene matches. CDR1 is SGHRS, CDR2 YFSETQ, per germline. CDR3 in DNA: TGCGCCAGCAGCTTCCTAGCGGGGCCCCAAGAGACCCAGTACTTC. Its protein product is CASSFLAGPQETQYF.

V is TRBV3-1 (or the pseudogene TRBV3-2) and J is TRBJ2-5; TRBD2 agrees at 13 bases. The V gene's germline CDR1 is LGHDT and CDR2 YNNKEL (reference sequence). The J segment lost 5 bases and the V segment lost 4 bases, leaving 10 bases of the junction unmatched. There are 17 residues in the CDR3. CDR3 sequence (DNA): TGTGCCAGCAGCCTGATTACTAGCGGGGGGGCCGGGGAGACCCAGTACTTC. It specifies CASSLITSGGAGETQYF.

The chain employs TRBV7-2 and TRBJ2-5; TRBD2 matches at 8 bases. The CDR3 has 15 amino acids. J gave up 4 bases and V 1 base, and 5 bases lay outside the gene matches. CDR1 is SGHTA and CDR2 is FQGNSA in the germline V gene. The CDR3 DNA follows: TGTGCCAGCAGCTTAGGCGGGGGGCCTGGAGAGACCCAGTACTTC. Its translation is CASSLGGGPGETQYF.

This clone was detected only once. The J gene is TRBJ2-6, the V gene TRBV4-2; 11 bases match TRBD2. CDR1 is LGHNA, CDR2 YNFKEQ, per germline. The CDR3 sequence is 19 residues long. V dropped 0 bases and J dropped 0; count of bases not matched to a gene: 4. The CDR3 loop reads CASSQDPLAGGSGANVLTF. CDR3 bases: TGTGCCAGCAGCCAAGACCCTCTAGCGGGGGGCTCTGGGGCCAACGTCCTGACTTTC.

The chain joins TRBV2 to TRBJ2-3; D perhaps matches TRBD2 (6 bases). The CDR3 consists of 17 residues. Deletions cut 7 bases from V and 0 bases from J, with 20 bases between. Germline CDR1 is SNHLY and CDR2 is FYNNEI. CDR3 DNA sequence: TGTGCCAGCAATCTAGCCAGGACCGCGGGGAGCACAGATACGCAGTATTTT. Its translation: CASNLARTAGSTDTQYF. The variable domain in full, with the rest retrieved from reference TRBV2 and TRBJ2-3, is EPEVTQTPSHQVTQMGQEVILRCVPISNHLYFYWYRQILGQKVEFLVSFYNNEISEKSEIFDDQFSVERPDGSNFTLKIRSTKLEDSAMYFCASNLARTAGSTDTQYFGPGTRLTVL.

This chain connects TRBV10-3 to TRBJ2-5; the match to TRBD1 covers 10 bases. After removal of 5 bases from V and 5 bases from J, the junction contained 5 bases not matched to a gene. The CDR3 is made up of 14 amino acids. Germline V gene sequence: CDR1 ENHRY, CDR2 SYGVKD. The CDR3 sequence: CAISSGQGSETQYF. In nucleotides, the CDR3 is TGTGCCATCAGTTCGGGACAGGGGAGCGAGACCCAGTACTTC.

V usage is TRBV6-6 and J usage is TRBJ1-4; D gene unclear. The CDR3 is 14 amino acids. V shed 2 bases and J shed 3 bases, with 7 bases lying between them. Germline loops: CDR1 MNHNY, CDR2 SVGAGI (reference sequence). The CDR3 spells CASSYGASNEKLFF. CDR3 sequence (DNA): TGTGCCAGCAGTTACGGAGCCTCTAATGAAAAACTGTTTTTT.

The CDR3 region is CASSLFPDSSYNSPLHF. In DNA, the CDR3 is TGTGCCAGCAGTTTATTTCCTGACAGCTCCTATAATTCACCCCTCCACTTT. The rearrangement links TRBV28 to TRBJ1-6; a weak D match, TRBD1 (5 bases). Germline V gene lookup returns CDR1 MDHEN and CDR2 SYDVKM. Trimming left V 1 base short and J 0 bases short, with 10 bases between. The CDR3 contains 17 residues.

The chain joins TRBV11-2 to TRBJ1-2; weak D call: TRBD1 (5 bases). V lost 1 base to trimming and J lost 6 bases, with 12 bases between them. Germline-derived CDR1 and CDR2 are SGHAT and FQNNGV. CDR3 size: 14 residues. The CDR3: CASSLVGQGDGYTF. The CDR3, as DNA: TGTGCCAGCAGCTTAGTCGGTCAGGGCGATGGCTACACCTTC.

The chain has TRBV19 and TRBJ2-2; possibly TRBD2 for D (5 bases). The CDR3 length is 15 residues. Per germline, CDR1 LNHDA and CDR2 SQIVND (reference sequence). V was clipped by 6 bases and J by 2 bases, with 13 bases between them. As DNA, the CDR3 is TGTGCCAGTAGACCGGGAACCGGAAACACCGGGGAGCTGTTTTTT. Its translation is CASRPGTGNTGELFF.

The CDR3, as DNA: TGTGCCAGCAGCTTGGGCGGGGGGACAGGGACGGACATTCAGTACTTC. As protein: CASSLGGGTGTDIQYF. V is TRBV5-8 and J is TRBJ2-4; D possibly corresponds to TRBD1 (9 bases). This CDR3 comprises 16 residues. Germline V gives CDR1 SGHTS, CDR2 YDEGEE. Trimming pared 0 bases from V and 8 bases from J, leaving 18 bases between. The full variable domain, in which reference TRBV5-8 and TRBJ2-4 provide the parts outside the CDR3, is EAGVTQSPTHLIKTRGQQATLRCSPISGHTSVYWYQQALGLGLQFLLWYDEGEERNRGNFPPRFSGRQFPNYSSELNVNALELEDSALYLCASSLGGGTGTDIQYFGAGTRLSVL.

The V and J genes are TRBV5-6 and TRBJ1-1; D perhaps matches TRBD1 (6 bases). V lost 4 bases and J lost 1, with 8 bases in between. CDR1 and CDR2 from the germline V gene are SGHDT and YYEEEE. CDR3 length: 13 residues. The CDR3: CASSLTGNTEAFF. The CDR3 nucleotides are TGTGCCAGCAGCCTGACAGGGAACACTGAAGCTTTCTTT.

This clone was recorded a few times. The J gene is TRBJ1-6, the V gene TRBV5-6; 9 nucleotides match TRBD1. V shed 0 bases and J 9 bases; nucleotides not matched to a gene: 4. Looked up from germline, CDR1 is SGHDT and CDR2 is YYEEEE. The CDR3 is 15 residues long. The CDR3, as DNA: TGTGCCAGCAGCTTGGCCGGGACAGGGTTTTCACCCCTCCACTTT. Its translation is CASSLAGTGFSPLHF.

V and J are TRBV2 and TRBJ2-3; 9 nucleotides line up with TRBD1. Germline CDR1 is SNHLY and CDR2 is FYNNEI. The CDR3 extends over 14 amino acids. J gave up 3 bases and V 10 bases, and 8 bases lay outside the gene matches. The CDR3: CATARDRGTDTQYF. In DNA, the CDR3 is TGTGCCACCGCTAGAGACAGGGGGACAGATACGCAGTATTTT.

Remarks on this clone: An end of the junction differs from the germline gene, which may be a read error. The chain couples TRBV5-1 to TRBJ1-1; 9 nucleotides line up with TRBD1. This CDR3 is built from 17 residues. The germline V gene encodes CDR1 SGHRS and CDR2 YFSETQ. The CDR3 here is CASSLELPGTGNPEAFF. Written as DNA, the CDR3 is TGCGCCAGCAGCTTGGAACTTCCCGGGACAGGGAACCCTGAAGCTTTCTTT.

The chain employs TRBV18 and TRBJ1-5; D not certain. The CDR3 consists of 15 residues. The V gene's germline CDR1 is KGHSH and CDR2 LQKENI. Trimming shortened V by 2 bases and J by 2 bases, and 10 bases separated the two germline ends. CDR3 residues: CASSPASRGNQPQHF. CDR3 DNA sequence: TGTGCCAGCTCACCAGCCAGCCGGGGCAATCAGCCCCAGCATTTT.

The V call is TRBV12-5, the J call TRBJ1-2; 7 bases fit TRBD1. With V trimmed by 3 bases and J by 1 base, 2 bases remained unmatched. The length of the CDR3 is 14 residues. The germline CDR1 and CDR2 sequences are LGHNT and FRNRAP. CDR3 DNA: TGTGCTAGTGGTTTTGGGGACAGTAACTATGGCTACACCTTC. Translation: CASGFGDSNYGYTF.

The rearrangement links TRBV10-3 to TRBJ1-4, with D perhaps matching TRBD1 (6 bases). Deletions cut 10 bases from V and 5 bases from J, with 11 bases between. This CDR3 spans 12 amino acids. Germline-derived CDR1 and CDR2 are ENHRY and SYGVKD. The CDR3 protein is CATRDTNEKLFF. The CDR3, as DNA: TGTGCCACTCGGGACACGAATGAAAAACTGTTTTTT.

V and J are TRBV2 and TRBJ2-1, with TRBD2 as a possible D gene (5 bases). The ends were cut back, 5 bases at V and 1 base at J, with 12 bases in the middle. CDR3 size: 15 residues. Germline V gene data show CDR1 as SNHLY and CDR2 as FYNNEI. The CDR3 nucleotides are TGTGCCAGCAGTCTGGCGCGGGTGTCCTACAATGAGCAGTTCTTC. It translates to CASSLARVSYNEQFF.